Listed here are 21 T cell receptor beta chains from one sample, sequenced in a study of CXCR3-negative and CXCR3-positive naive CD8 T cells. Points from the study as a whole: In CXCR3-positive naive cells, the TRB CDR3s were more hydrophobic than in CXCR3-negative naive cells.

These receptors have no known antigen. The libraries of TRB cDNA were constructed through 5' RACE using UMI labels. One entry per CDR3 protein, without DNA, is what TCRdb gives after re-calling the 5' RACE reads. In all, the sample yields some 85,000 distinct CDR3 sequences. The specimen was naive CXCR3+ CD8+ T cells from blood. Subset indicated: CD45RO-CCR7+CD27+CD95- naive CD8+ T cells expressing CXCR3 (TNR3+). All receptors come from a human donor in good health. Some clones in this sample may be carry-over from other donors' samples.

The chain has TRBV2 and TRBJ2-1; TCRdb names TRBD1, which stays unverified in the absence of DNA. The CDR3 is made up of 16 amino acids. Per the germline V gene, CDR1 is SNHLY and CDR2 is FYNNEI. CDR3 sequence reads: CASSRGTVSSVDEQFF.

The V call is TRBV28, the J call TRBJ2-5; no DNA is available, so the TRBD1 call from TCRdb remains unchecked. The germline V gene encodes CDR1 MDHEN and CDR2 SYDVKM. The CDR3 has 14 amino acids. CDR3 residues: CASSHLTEGETQYF.

The chain has TRBV4-1 and TRBJ1-5. There are 14 residues in the CDR3. Germline lookup yields CDR1 MGHRA and CDR2 YSYEKL. This chain's CDR3 is CASSQDKGDQPQHF.

V is TRBV6-5 and J is TRBJ2-3. CDR1 is MNHEY and CDR2 is SVGAGI in the germline V gene. The CDR3 totals 18 residues. CDR3 protein: CASSSTADWVASTDTQYF.

V usage is TRBV29-1 and J usage is TRBJ2-5; TCRdb selects TRBD1, and the lack of DNA leaves this call unchecked. The CDR3 spans 13 residues. CDR1 is SQVTM and CDR2 is ANQGSEA in the germline V gene. This CDR3 is CSVRDINQETQYF. The whole variable domain, remainder taken from reference TRBV29-1 and TRBJ2-5, is SAVISQKPSRDICQRGTSLTIQCQVDSQVTMMFWYRQQPGQSLTLIATANQGSEATYESGFVIDKFPISRPNLTFSTLTVSNMSPEDSSIYLCSVRDINQETQYFGPGTRLLVL.

The V call is TRBV28, the J call TRBJ2-1. This CDR3 region has 14 residues. In germline, CDR1 is MDHEN, CDR2 SYDVKM. The chain's CDR3 is CASSSDTKRDEQFF.

The chain is built from TRBV29-1 and TRBJ2-1. The CDR3 runs to 12 residues. Germline CDR1 reads SQVTM; CDR2 reads ANQGSEA. The CDR3 reads CSVEDPTGEQFF.

This chain connects TRBV7-7 to TRBJ2-2. Germline V gene sequence: CDR1 SSHAT, CDR2 FNYEAQ (reference sequence). The CDR3 is made up of 13 amino acids. CDR3 in amino acids: CASSLKDTGELFF.

The chain is built from TRBV18 and TRBJ1-6; TCRdb outputs TRBD1, but without DNA this stays unchecked. From germline, CDR1 is KGHSH and CDR2 LQKENI. CDR3 size: 16 residues. The CDR3 region is CASSPRPGQGDSPLHF.

The rearrangement links TRBV5-1 to TRBJ2-2; absent DNA, TCRdb's TRBD1 call cannot be checked. The germline gives CDR1 SGHRS, CDR2 YFSETQ. CDR3 length: 17 residues. The CDR3: CASSFPLEGGSTGELFF.

The V call is TRBV29-1, the J call TRBJ2-1; the D gene TCRdb calls, TRBD1, cannot be checked with no DNA. Germline V CDR1 and CDR2: SQVTM, ANQGSEA. The CDR3 sequence is 12 residues long. The CDR3 reads CSVEGTGQGPFF.

This chain connects TRBV5-1 to TRBJ2-6; TCRdb designates TRBD1, a call that cannot be tested without DNA. The CDR3 totals 17 residues. CDR1 and CDR2 from the germline V gene are SGHRS and YFSETQ. Here the CDR3 reads CASSLEATVAGANVLTF.

The chain recombines TRBV7-9 with TRBJ2-2; the D gene TCRdb calls, TRBD1, cannot be checked with no DNA. The CDR3 runs 16 residues. Germline values: CDR1 SEHNR, CDR2 FQNEAQ (reference sequence). CDR3 protein: CASSPTQGGNTGELFF.

V and J are TRBV7-6 and TRBJ2-7; TCRdb reports TRBD1, a call that lacks DNA to check it against. Germline V lookup: CDR1 SGHVS, CDR2 FNYEAQ. The CDR3 consists of 15 residues. The CDR3 here is CASSLSGGGIYEQYF.

V is TRBV7-2 and J is TRBJ2-5. From germline, CDR1 is SGHTA and CDR2 FQGNSA. The CDR3 is made up of 15 amino acids. CDR3 in amino acids: CASSGSGASGETQYF.

The chain links TRBV28 to TRBJ1-5. Germline lookup yields CDR1 MDHEN and CDR2 SYDVKM. This CDR3 has 16 amino acids. CDR3 residues: CASSSASDGSNQPQHF.

The chain uses TRBV11-2 and TRBJ2-3; no DNA is available, so the TRBD1 call from TCRdb remains unchecked. The CDR3 totals 23 residues. Germline CDR1 reads SGHAT; CDR2 reads FQNNGV. CDR3 loop: CASSSPSSGRTMEERGSTDTQYF.

This chain uses TRBV4-2 with TRBJ2-7. In germline, CDR1 is LGHNA, CDR2 YNFKEQ. The CDR3 has 16 residues. CDR3: CASSQEFVSSSYEQYF.

The gene calls are TRBV29-1 and TRBJ2-4; TCRdb picks TRBD1, but there is no DNA to check that call. The germline gives CDR1 SQVTM, CDR2 ANQGSEA. The length of the CDR3 is 15 residues. This chain's CDR3 is CSVEGWGDRRNIQYF.

The chain links TRBV7-6 to TRBJ2-7. There are 14 residues in the CDR3. Germline V gives CDR1 SGHVS, CDR2 FNYEAQ. The CDR3 loop is CASSFKQGAHEQYF.

The rearrangement links TRBV29-1 to TRBJ2-5; the D gene TCRdb calls, TRBD1, cannot be checked with no DNA. The CDR3 has 14 amino acids. CDR1 SQVTM and CDR2 ANQGSEA come from the germline V gene. CDR3 region: CSVRSDRWGETQYF. The full variable domain, with the rest looked up from reference TRBV29-1 and TRBJ2-5, is SAVISQKPSRDICQRGTSLTIQCQVDSQVTMMFWYRQQPGQSLTLIATANQGSEATYESGFVIDKFPISRPNLTFSTLTVSNMSPEDSSIYLCSVRSDRWGETQYFGPGTRLLVL.